What follows describes a single TCR beta chain. Its antigen is not identified. The sample originates from a study of CD8 T cells in ankylosing spondylitis. Study conclusions and caveats: It appeared that ankylosing spondylitis blood was characterized by a TCR beta motif of several highly homologous variants.

This CDR3 is built from 15 residues. CDR1 and CDR2 from the germline V gene are SGDLS and YYNGEE. Trimming shortened V by 3 bases and J by 6 bases, and 13 bases separated the two germline ends. TCRdb re-called the 5' RACE reads through MiXCR, storing one row per CDR3 protein. The table shows 700,000 to 1,000,000 distinct CDR3 sequences, with 10% to 15% occurring only once. This sequence originates from a male donor with ankylosing spondylitis. Sample: blood, either unsorted or a sorted T cell fraction (not recorded which). V and J are TRBV9 and TRBJ1-6; D is unclear. The CDR3 sequence: CASSANASPNSPLHF. The CDR3, as DNA: TGTGCCAGCAGCGCTAACGCAAGTCCTAATTCACCCCTCCACTTT. The full variable domain, completed using reference TRBV9 and TRBJ1-6, is DSGVTQTPKHLITATGQRVTLRCSPRSGDLSVYWYQQSLDQGLQFLIQYYNGEERAKGNILERFSAQQFPDLHSELNLSSLELGDSALYFCASSANASPNSPLHFGNGTRLTVT.